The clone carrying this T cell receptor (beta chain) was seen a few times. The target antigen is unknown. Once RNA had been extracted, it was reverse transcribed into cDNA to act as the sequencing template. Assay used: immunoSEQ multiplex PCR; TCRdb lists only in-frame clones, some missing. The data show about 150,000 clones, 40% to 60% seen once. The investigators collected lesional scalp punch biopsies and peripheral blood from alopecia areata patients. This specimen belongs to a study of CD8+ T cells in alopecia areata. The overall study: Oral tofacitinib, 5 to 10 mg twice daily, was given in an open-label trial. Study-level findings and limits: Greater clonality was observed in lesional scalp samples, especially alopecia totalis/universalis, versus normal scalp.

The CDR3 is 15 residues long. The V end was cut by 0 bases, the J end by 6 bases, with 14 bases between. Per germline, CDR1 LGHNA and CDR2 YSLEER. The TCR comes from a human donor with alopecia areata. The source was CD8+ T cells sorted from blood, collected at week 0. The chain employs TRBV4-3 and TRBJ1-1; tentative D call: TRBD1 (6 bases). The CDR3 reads CASSQDMGGRAEAFF. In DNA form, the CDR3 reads TGCGCCAGCAGCCAAGATATGGGGGGCCGCGCTGAAGCTTTCTTT.